Shown below are 24 T cell receptor beta chains from a single sample sequenced in a study of OX40 agonist ivuxolimab in advanced cancers. Data came from immunoSEQ multiplex PCR; TCRdb stores just in-frame clones and leaves some out. The sample shows some 78,000 clones, roughly 92% of them seen only once. Here the sequenced sample was CD4+ or CD8+ T cells sorted from blood, taken in a trial of the OX40 agonist ivuxolimab. These TCRs come from an adult with an advanced solid tumor such as melanoma, head and neck, liver or kidney cancer.

The genes are TRBV19 and TRBJ2-1, with TRBD2 matching 9 bases. Germline CDR1 reads LNHDA; CDR2 reads SQIVND (reference sequence). The J segment lost 4 bases and the V segment lost 5 bases, leaving 21 bases of the junction unmatched. The CDR3 runs 20 residues. The CDR3: CASSPSSRPFLAGKYNEQFF. The CDR3 DNA sequence: TGTGCCAGTAGTCCTTCCTCACGCCCATTCCTAGCGGGGAAATACAATGAGCAGTTCTTC.

The V call is TRBV6-5, the J call TRBJ1-2; D might be TRBD1 (5 bases). The V end lost 2 bases, the J end lost 2 bases, and 12 bases lay between the germline ends. The CDR3 is 15 residues long. From germline, CDR1 is MNHEY and CDR2 SVGAGI. The CDR3 protein is CASSYRQGENYGYTF. CDR3 nucleotides: TGTGCCAGCAGTTACCGGCAGGGAGAGAACTATGGCTACACCTTC.

This chain links TRBV6-5 with TRBJ1-1; possibly TRBD1 for D (6 bases). The V gene lost 5 bases and the J gene lost 3 bases, with 16 bases spanning the gap. The CDR3 extends over 15 amino acids. Germline V gene lookup returns CDR1 MNHEY and CDR2 SVGAGI. DNA of the CDR3: TGTGCCAGCAGTCTATTAGGGGGGTCCGACACTGAAGCTTTCTTT. Amino acid sequence: CASSLLGGSDTEAFF.

The rearrangement links TRBV18 to TRBJ1-2; D may be TRBD1 (6 bases). The CDR3 length is 14 residues. Germline V gives CDR1 KGHSH, CDR2 LQKENI. Trimming took off 3 bases at V and 3 bases at J, with 11 bases between the two ends. The CDR3 DNA reads TGTGCCAGCTCACCCAACAGGGCGGACTATGGCTACACCTTC. Its protein product is CASSPNRADYGYTF.

In this sample, this clone turned up once. The V and J genes are TRBV9 and TRBJ2-7, with 8 bases lining up with TRBD2. The length of the CDR3 is 15 residues. Germline trimming cut 0 bases from V and 6 bases from J; bases unmatched to any gene: 8. CDR1 is SGDLS, CDR2 YYNGEE, per germline. In nucleotides, the CDR3 is TGTGCCAGCAGCGTAGGGCCGGGACTAGTCGGCGAGCAGTACTTC. Translating it yields CASSVGPGLVGEQYF.

The gene calls are TRBV18 and TRBJ1-2, with D possibly being TRBD1 (6 bases). The CDR3 runs to 15 residues. Trimming cost V 0 bases and J 5 bases, with 13 bases left between them. Germline-derived CDR1 and CDR2 are KGHSH and LQKENI. In DNA, the CDR3 is TGTGCCAGCTCACCACCCGACAGGTCGAGGTATGGCTACACCTTC. It translates to CASSPPDRSRYGYTF.

The chain links TRBV19 to TRBJ1-1, with D possibly TRBD1 on 5 matching bases. This CDR3 is 17 amino acids long. Germline CDR1 and CDR2: LNHDA and SQIVND (reference sequence). V was cut by 0 bases and J by 1 base, with 15 bases left in between. CDR3 residues: CASSIDPRFGANTEAFF. DNA of the CDR3: TGTGCCAGTAGTATAGATCCCAGGTTTGGGGCGAACACTGAAGCTTTCTTT. Drawing the rest from reference TRBV19 and TRBJ1-1, the complete variable domain is DGGITQSPKYLFRKEGQNVTLSCEQNLNHDAMYWYRQDPGQGLRLIYYSQIVNDFQKGDIAEGYSVSREKKESFPLTVTSAQKNPTAFYLCASSIDPRFGANTEAFFGQGTRLTVV.

The genes are TRBV10-3 and TRBJ2-2; 7 bases are a match to TRBD1. The CDR3 loop spans 15 amino acids. Germline lookup yields CDR1 ENHRY and CDR2 SYGVKD. The V gene end was trimmed by 9 bases and the J gene end by 0 bases; junction bases not matched to a gene: 7. The DNA for the CDR3 is TGTGCCATTTCTCCCGGGACAGCGAACACCGGGGAGCTGTTTTTT. This gives the protein CAISPGTANTGELFF.

The chain uses TRBV28 and TRBJ1-6, with D perhaps matching TRBD1 (5 bases). Germline V gene data show CDR1 as MDHEN and CDR2 as SYDVKM. The CDR3 is made up of 13 amino acids. The CDR3 here is CGSVGTQDSPLHF. As DNA, the CDR3 is TGTGGATCGGTGGGGACTCAGGATTCACCCCTCCACTTT.

V usage is TRBV7-2 and J usage is TRBJ2-1; D is uncertain. The germline V and J ends were trimmed by 5 bases and 3 bases, with 11 bases remaining between them. Germline assignment: CDR1 SGHTA and CDR2 FQGNSA. CDR3 length equals 14 residues. The CDR3 sequence: CASSQGPGYNEQFF. DNA of the CDR3: TGTGCCAGCAGCCAAGGACCCGGCTACAATGAGCAGTTCTTC.

V gene TRBV6-1 combines with J gene TRBJ1-1; 7 bases map to TRBD1. Germline lookup yields CDR1 MNHNS and CDR2 SASEGT. The CDR3 extends over 14 amino acids. Trimming cost V 7 bases and J 1 base; bases outside gene matches: 6. CDR3 in DNA: TGTGCCAGCAATGTTGACAGGGCGAACACTGAAGCTTTCTTT. Residues: CASNVDRANTEAFF.

V gene TRBV7-9 combines with J gene TRBJ1-1; D unclear. Looked up from germline, CDR1 is SEHNR and CDR2 is FQNEAQ (reference sequence). The CDR3 sequence is 12 residues long. V was trimmed by 5 bases and J by 7 bases, leaving 11 bases between them. CDR3 nucleotides: TGTGCCAGCAGCCTATCCGAGGTTGAAGCTTTCTTT. This codes for CASSLSEVEAFF.

The chain uses TRBV5-1 and TRBJ1-4; 8 bases are shared with TRBD1. There are 15 residues in the CDR3. Germline CDR1 reads SGHRS; CDR2 reads YFSETQ. V lost 4 bases and J lost 8; bases outside the gene matches: 10. The chain's CDR3 is CASSERTGSDEKLFF. The CDR3 nucleotides are TGCGCCAGCAGCGAAAGGACAGGGTCGGACGAAAAACTGTTTTTT.

V gene TRBV7-8 combines with J gene TRBJ1-2, with 7 bases matching TRBD1. The CDR3 has 13 residues. V was clipped by 6 bases and J by 1 base; unmatched bases: 2. The germline V gene encodes CDR1 SGHVS and CDR2 FQNEAQ. CDR3 region: CASSRDSNYGYTF. The CDR3, as DNA: TGTGCCAGCAGTCGGGACAGTAACTATGGCTACACCTTC.

This clone was picked up one time. This chain links TRBV4-2 with TRBJ2-7, with D unclear. Trimming pared 1 base from V and 0 bases from J, leaving 10 bases between. Per the germline V gene, CDR1 is LGHNA and CDR2 is YNFKEQ. The CDR3 spans 15 residues. The CDR3 spells CASSQGLGSSYEQYF. In nucleotides, the CDR3 is TGTGCCAGCAGCCAAGGCCTTGGAAGCTCCTACGAGCAGTACTTC.

The CDR3 here is CASSDIRFAGANVLTF. The CDR3 nucleotides are TGTGCCAGCAGCGACATCCGCTTCGCTGGGGCCAACGTCCTGACTTTC. The rearrangement joins TRBV11-2 to TRBJ2-6; D gene unclear. Germline CDR1 and CDR2: SGHAT and FQNNGV. The CDR3 is 16 residues long. Deletions cut 5 bases from V and 2 bases from J, with 13 bases between.

This sequence joins TRBV5-1 and TRBJ2-1; D tentatively reads TRBD1 or TRBD2 (5 bases each). The V and J ends lost 2 bases and 10 bases respectively, with 19 bases between them. CDR1 is SGHRS, CDR2 YFSETQ, per germline. The length of the CDR3 is 15 residues. The CDR3 DNA follows: TGCGCCAGCAGCTTTGTCTCCGGGACGGGTGGGGAGCAGTTCTTC. Its protein product is CASSFVSGTGGEQFF. The full variable domain, in which reference TRBV5-1 and TRBJ2-1 provide the parts outside the CDR3, is KAGVTQTPRYLIKTRGQQVTLSCSPISGHRSVSWYQQTPGQGLQFLFEYFSETQRNKGNFPGRFSGRQFSNSRSEMNVSTLELGDSALYLCASSFVSGTGGEQFFGPGTRLTVL.

The chain employs TRBV28 and TRBJ2-5; D unresolved. The CDR3 sequence is 11 residues long. The germline gives CDR1 MDHEN, CDR2 SYDVKM. Trimming took off 3 bases at V and 7 bases at J, with 6 bases between the two ends. This chain's CDR3 is CASSFRGTQYF. CDR3 nucleotides: TGTGCCAGCAGTTTTCGCGGGACCCAGTACTTC.

The chain couples TRBV6-5 to TRBJ2-7; D gene uncertain. V was shortened by 3 bases and J by 7 bases, with 10 bases between the two germline ends. This CDR3 spans 12 amino acids. CDR1 is MNHEY and CDR2 is SVGAGI in the germline V gene. DNA of the CDR3: TGTGCCAGCAGTTATGCGGTAGGTGAGCAGTACTTC. It translates to CASSYAVGEQYF.

V and J are TRBV21-1 and TRBJ1-1. TRBV21-1 is a recognized pseudogene. This CDR3 has 18 amino acids. CDR3 coding DNA: TGTGCCAGCAGCAAAAGGCGAGCGACCGGAGCGGTGAACACTGAAGCTTTCTTT. Translating it yields CASSKRRATGAVNTEAFF.

V is TRBV29-1 and J is TRBJ2-2, with 8 bases that match TRBD1. Germline CDR1 reads SQVTM; CDR2 reads ANQGSEA. The junction had 7 bases not matched to a gene; V was cut back by 4 bases and J by 0 bases. This CDR3 is built from 16 residues. This CDR3 is CSVGRGPASNTGELFF. CDR3 in DNA: TGCAGCGTTGGCAGGGGGCCGGCATCGAACACCGGGGAGCTGTTTTTT.

This sequence joins TRBV10-3 and TRBJ2-5, with D unclear. CDR1 is ENHRY and CDR2 is SYGVKD in the germline V gene. V was shortened by 3 bases and J by 3 bases, with 14 bases between the two germline ends. The CDR3 extends over 15 amino acids. CDR3 protein: CAISEVAGPEETQYF. DNA for the CDR3: TGTGCCATCAGTGAAGTGGCAGGCCCGGAAGAGACCCAGTACTTC.

The chain has TRBV7-2 and TRBJ2-3; 9 positions agree with TRBD2. The J segment lost 10 bases and the V segment lost 5 bases, leaving 10 bases of the junction unmatched. Germline CDR1 SGHTA, CDR2 FQGNSA. The CDR3 consists of 14 residues. CDR3 region: CASSRSGSGSSQYF. CDR3 nucleotide sequence: TGTGCCAGCAGCCGGAGTGGTAGCGGGAGTTCGCAGTATTTT.

The V and J genes are TRBV5-6 and TRBJ2-7; D is unclear. Germline V gene data show CDR1 as SGHDT and CDR2 as YYEEEE. V shed 0 bases and J shed 3 bases, with 10 bases lying between them. The CDR3 is made up of 14 amino acids. CDR3: CASSLVAGDYEQYF. Written as DNA, the CDR3 is TGTGCCAGCAGCTTGGTAGCAGGCGACTACGAGCAGTACTTC.